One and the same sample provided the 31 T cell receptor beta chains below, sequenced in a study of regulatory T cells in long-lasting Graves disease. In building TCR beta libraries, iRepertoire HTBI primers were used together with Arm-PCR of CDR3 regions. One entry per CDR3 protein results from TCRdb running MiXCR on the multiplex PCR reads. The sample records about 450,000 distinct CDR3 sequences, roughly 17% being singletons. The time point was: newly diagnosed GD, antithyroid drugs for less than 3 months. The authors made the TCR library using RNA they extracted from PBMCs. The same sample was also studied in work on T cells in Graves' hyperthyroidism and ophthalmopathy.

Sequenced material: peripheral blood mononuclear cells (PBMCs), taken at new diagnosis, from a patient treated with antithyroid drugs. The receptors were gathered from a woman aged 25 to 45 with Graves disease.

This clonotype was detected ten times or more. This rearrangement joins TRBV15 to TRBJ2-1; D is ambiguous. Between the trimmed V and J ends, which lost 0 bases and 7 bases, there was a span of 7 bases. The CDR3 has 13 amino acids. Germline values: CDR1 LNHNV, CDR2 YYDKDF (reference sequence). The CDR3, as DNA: TGTGCCACCAGCAGAGATTATTGGAATGAGCAGTTCTTC. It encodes CATSRDYWNEQFF.

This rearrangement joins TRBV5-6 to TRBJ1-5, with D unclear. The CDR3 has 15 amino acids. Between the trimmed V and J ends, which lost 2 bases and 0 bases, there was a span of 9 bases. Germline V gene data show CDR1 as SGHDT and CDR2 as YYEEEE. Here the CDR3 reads CASSFGGYSNQPQHF. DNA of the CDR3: TGTGCCAGCAGCTTTGGAGGATATAGCAATCAGCCCCAGCATTTT.

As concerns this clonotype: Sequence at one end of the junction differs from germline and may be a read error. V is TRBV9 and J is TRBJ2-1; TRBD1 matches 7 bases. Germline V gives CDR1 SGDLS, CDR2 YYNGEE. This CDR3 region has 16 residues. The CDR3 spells CASSVDGDSPYNDQFF. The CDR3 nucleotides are TGTGCCAGCAGCGTAGACGGGGACAGCCCCTACAATGATCAGTTCTTC.

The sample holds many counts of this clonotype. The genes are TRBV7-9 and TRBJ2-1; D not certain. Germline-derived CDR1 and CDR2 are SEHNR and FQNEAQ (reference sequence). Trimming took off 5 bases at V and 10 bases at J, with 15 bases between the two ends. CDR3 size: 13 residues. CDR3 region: CASSQQERPEQFF. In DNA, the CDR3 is TGTGCCAGCAGCCAACAAGAGAGGCCCGAGCAGTTCTTC.

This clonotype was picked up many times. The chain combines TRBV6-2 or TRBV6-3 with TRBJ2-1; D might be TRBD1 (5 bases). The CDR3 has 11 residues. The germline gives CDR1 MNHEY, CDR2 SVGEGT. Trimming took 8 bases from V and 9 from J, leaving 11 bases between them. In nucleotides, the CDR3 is TGTGCCAGCCGTCTAAGGGGTGAGCAGTTCTTC. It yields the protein CASRLRGEQFF.

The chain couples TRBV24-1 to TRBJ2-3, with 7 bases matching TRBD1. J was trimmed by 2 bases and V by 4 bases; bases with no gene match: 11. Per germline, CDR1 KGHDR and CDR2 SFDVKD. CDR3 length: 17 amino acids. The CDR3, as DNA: TGTGCCACCAGTGACAGATGGACAGGTGGACTCACAGATACGCAGTATTTT. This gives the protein CATSDRWTGGLTDTQYF.

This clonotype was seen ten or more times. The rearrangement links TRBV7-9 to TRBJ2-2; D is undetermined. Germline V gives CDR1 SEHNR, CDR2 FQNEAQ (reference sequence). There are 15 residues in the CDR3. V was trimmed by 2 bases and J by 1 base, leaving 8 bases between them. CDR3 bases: TGTGCCAGCAGCTTACGAGCGAGGAACACCGGGGAGCTGTTTTTT. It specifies CASSLRARNTGELFF.

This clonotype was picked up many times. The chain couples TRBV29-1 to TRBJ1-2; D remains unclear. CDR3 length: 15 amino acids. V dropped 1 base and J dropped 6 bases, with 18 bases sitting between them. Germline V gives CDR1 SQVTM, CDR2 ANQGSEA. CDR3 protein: CSVEGGNTDANGYTF. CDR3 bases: TGCAGCGTTGAAGGAGGTAATACAGACGCCAATGGCTACACCTTC.

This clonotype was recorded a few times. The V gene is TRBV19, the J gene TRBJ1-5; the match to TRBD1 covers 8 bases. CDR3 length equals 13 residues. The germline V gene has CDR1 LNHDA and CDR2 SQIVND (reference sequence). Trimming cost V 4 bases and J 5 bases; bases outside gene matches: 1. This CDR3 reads CASSKDRDQPQHF. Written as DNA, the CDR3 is TGTGCCAGTAGTAAGGACAGGGATCAGCCCCAGCATTTT.

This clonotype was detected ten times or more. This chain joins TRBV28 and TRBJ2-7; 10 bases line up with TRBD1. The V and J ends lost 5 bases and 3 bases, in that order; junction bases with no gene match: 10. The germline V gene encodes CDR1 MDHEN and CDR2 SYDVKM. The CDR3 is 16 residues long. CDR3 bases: TGTGCCAGCAGTCTCTTCGGGACAGGGGACGACTACGAGCAGTACTTC. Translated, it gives CASSLFGTGDDYEQYF.

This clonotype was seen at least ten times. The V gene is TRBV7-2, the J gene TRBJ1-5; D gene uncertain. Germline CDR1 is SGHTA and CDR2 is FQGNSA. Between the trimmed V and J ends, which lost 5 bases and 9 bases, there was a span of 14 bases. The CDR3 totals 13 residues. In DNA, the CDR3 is TGTGCCAGCAGCCCCGCTCCCGGACGGCCCCAGCATTTT. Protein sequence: CASSPAPGRPQHF.

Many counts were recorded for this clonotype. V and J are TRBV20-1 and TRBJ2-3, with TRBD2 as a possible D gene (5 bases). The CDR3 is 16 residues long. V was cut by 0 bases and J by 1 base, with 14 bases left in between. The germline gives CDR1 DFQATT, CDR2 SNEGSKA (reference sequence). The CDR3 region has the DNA TGCAGTGCTAGAGATTTCCTAGCCGACGGCACAGATACGCAGTATTTT. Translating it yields CSARDFLADGTDTQYF.

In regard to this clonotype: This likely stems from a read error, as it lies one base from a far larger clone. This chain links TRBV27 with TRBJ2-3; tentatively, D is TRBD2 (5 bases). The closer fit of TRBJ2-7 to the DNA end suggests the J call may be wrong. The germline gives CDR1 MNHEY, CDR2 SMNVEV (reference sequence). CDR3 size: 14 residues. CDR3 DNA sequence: TGTGTCAGCAGTTCCCAAACTAGTTTCTACGAGCAGTACTTC. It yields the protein CVSSSQTSFYEQYF.

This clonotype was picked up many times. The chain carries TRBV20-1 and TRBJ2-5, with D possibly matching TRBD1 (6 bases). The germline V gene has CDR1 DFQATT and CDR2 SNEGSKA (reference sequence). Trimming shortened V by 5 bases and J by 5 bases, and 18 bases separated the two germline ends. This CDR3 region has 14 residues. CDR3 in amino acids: CSAFPRTVWETQYF. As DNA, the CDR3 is TGCAGTGCTTTCCCCCGGACAGTCTGGGAGACCCAGTACTTC.

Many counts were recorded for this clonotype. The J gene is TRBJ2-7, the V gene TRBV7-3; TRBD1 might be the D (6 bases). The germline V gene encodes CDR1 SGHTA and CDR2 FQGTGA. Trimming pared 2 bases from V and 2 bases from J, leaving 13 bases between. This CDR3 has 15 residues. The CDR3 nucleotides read TGTGCCAGCAGCTTAGAGTCAGGGGAAGCCTACGAGCAGTACTTC. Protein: CASSLESGEAYEQYF.

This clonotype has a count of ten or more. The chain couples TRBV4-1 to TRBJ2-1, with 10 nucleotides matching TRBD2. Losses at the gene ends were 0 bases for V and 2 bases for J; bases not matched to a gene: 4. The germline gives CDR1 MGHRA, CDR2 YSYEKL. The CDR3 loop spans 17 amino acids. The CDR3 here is CASSQEITSGTYNEQFF. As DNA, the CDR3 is TGCGCCAGCAGCCAAGAGATTACTAGCGGGACCTACAATGAGCAGTTCTTC.

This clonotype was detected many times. This chain's CDR3 is CASSPGTERITDTQYF. The CDR3 nucleotides are TGCGCCAGCAGCCCTGGGACAGAGAGAATCACAGATACGCAGTATTTT. The genes are TRBV5-1 and TRBJ2-3, with 7 bases that match TRBD1. CDR3 length equals 16 residues. Germline V gene lookup returns CDR1 SGHRS and CDR2 YFSETQ. Trimming took 4 bases from V and 2 from J; bases not matched to a gene: 10.

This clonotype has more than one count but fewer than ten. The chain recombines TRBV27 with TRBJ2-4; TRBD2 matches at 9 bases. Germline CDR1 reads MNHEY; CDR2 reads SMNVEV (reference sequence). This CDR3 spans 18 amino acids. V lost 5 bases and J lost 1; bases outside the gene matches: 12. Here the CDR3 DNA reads TGTGCCAGCAGTCTTTATAGCGGGAGAGGATCGGCCAAAAACATTCAGTACTTC. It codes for CASSLYSGRGSAKNIQYF.

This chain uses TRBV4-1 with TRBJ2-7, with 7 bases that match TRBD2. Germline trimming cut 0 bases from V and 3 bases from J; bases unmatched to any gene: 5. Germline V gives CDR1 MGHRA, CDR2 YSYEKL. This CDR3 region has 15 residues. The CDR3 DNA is TGCGCCAGCAGCCAAGATCGAGGCGGGAGCTACGAGCAGTACTTC. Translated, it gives CASSQDRGGSYEQYF.

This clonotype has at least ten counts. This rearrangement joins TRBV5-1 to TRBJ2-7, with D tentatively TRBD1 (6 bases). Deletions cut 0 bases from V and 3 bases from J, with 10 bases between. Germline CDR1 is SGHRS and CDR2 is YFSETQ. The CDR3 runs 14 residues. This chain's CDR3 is CASSLDRDNYEQYF. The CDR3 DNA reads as TGCGCCAGCAGCTTGGACAGGGACAACTACGAGCAGTACTTC.

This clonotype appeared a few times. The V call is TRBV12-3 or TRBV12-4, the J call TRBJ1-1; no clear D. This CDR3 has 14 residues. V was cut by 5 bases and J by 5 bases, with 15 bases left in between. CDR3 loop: CASSISGPRTEAFF. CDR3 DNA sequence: TGTGCCAGCAGTATTTCGGGCCCGAGGACTGAAGCTTTCTTT.

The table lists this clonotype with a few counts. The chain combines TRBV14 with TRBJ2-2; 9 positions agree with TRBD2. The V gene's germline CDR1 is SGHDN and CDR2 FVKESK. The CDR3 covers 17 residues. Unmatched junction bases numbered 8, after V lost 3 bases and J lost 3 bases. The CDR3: CASSQDLAGRHTGELFF. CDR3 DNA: TGTGCCAGCAGCCAGGATCTAGCGGGAAGGCACACCGGGGAGCTGTTTTTT.

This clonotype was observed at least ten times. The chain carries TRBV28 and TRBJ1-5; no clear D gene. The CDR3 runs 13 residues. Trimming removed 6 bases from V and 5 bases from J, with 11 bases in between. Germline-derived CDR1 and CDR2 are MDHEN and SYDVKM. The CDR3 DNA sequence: TGTGCCAGCAGCCAACCCCCGGATCAGCCCCAGCATTTT. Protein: CASSQPPDQPQHF.

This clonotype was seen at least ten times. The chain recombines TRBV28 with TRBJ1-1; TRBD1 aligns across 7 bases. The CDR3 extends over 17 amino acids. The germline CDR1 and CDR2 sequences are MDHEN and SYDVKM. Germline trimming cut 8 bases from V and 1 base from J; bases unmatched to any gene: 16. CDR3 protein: CASPPPGGTATNTEAFF. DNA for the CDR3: TGTGCCAGCCCGCCCCCCGGCGGGACAGCGACGAACACTGAAGCTTTCTTT.

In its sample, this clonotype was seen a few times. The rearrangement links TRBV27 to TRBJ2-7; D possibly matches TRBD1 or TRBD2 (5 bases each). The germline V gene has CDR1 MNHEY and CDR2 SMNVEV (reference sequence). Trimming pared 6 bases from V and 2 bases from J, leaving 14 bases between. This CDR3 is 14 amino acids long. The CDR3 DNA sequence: TGTGCCAGCAGGGGCCGGGGCACCCCCTACGAGCAGTACTTC. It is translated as CASRGRGTPYEQYF.

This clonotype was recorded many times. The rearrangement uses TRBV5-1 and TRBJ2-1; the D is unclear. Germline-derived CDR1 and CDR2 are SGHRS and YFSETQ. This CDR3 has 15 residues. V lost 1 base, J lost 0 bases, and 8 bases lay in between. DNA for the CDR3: TGCGCCAGCAGCTTGATCGGCCACTCCTACAATGAGCAGTTCTTC. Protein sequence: CASSLIGHSYNEQFF.

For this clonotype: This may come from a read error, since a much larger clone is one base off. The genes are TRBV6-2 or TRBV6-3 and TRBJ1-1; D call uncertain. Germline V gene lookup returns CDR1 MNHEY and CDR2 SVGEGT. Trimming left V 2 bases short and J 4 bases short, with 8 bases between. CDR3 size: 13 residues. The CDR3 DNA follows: TGTGCCAGCAGTTACAGAGTGAGCACTGAAGCTTTCTTT. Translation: CASSYRVSTEAFF.

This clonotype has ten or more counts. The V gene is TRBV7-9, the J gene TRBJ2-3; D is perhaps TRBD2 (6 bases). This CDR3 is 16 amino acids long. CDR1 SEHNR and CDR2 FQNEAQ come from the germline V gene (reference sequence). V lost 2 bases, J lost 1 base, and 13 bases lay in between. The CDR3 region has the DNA TGTGCCAGCAGCTTACTACTAGCAAGGCGCACAGATACGCAGTATTTT. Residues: CASSLLLARRTDTQYF.

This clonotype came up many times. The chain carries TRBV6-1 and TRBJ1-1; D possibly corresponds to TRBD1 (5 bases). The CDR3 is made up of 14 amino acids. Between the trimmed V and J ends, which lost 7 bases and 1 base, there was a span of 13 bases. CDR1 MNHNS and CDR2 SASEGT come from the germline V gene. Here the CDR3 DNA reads TGTGCCAGCACTACCGGGGGTCCGAACACTGAAGCTTTCTTT. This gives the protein CASTTGGPNTEAFF.

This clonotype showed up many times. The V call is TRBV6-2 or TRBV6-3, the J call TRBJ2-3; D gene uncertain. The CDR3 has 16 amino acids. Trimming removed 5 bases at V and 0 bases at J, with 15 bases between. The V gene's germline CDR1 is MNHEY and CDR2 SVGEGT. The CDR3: CASSEISARSTDTQYF. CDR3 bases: TGTGCCAGCAGTGAAATCAGCGCCAGAAGCACAGATACGCAGTATTTT.

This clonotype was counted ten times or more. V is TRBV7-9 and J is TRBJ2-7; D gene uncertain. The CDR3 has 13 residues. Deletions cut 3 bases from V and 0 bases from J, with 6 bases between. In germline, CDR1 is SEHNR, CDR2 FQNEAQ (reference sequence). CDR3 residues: CASSFADSYEQYF. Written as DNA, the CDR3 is TGTGCCAGCAGCTTCGCGGACTCCTACGAGCAGTACTTC.